Each of the 28 T cell receptor beta chains below was sequenced from the same sample in a study of breast tumors, draining lymph nodes, adjacent tissues. TCRdb re-derived calls from the multiplex PCR reads in MiXCR, one entry per CDR3 protein. The data show about 21,000 distinct CDR3 sequences, with 50% seen just once and 7.5% to 9.5% held by the top ten. The sequencing input was breast tumor tissue. These receptors all stem from a female donor with breast cancer. Some clones in this sample may be carry-over from other donors' samples.

Sample share makes this clonotype medium-sized. The genes are TRBV7-9 and TRBJ1-2; D is perhaps TRBD1 (5 bases). Germline values: CDR1 SEHNR, CDR2 FQNEAQ (reference sequence). The CDR3 runs 14 residues. V lost 5 bases to trimming and J lost 2 bases, with 12 bases between them. CDR3 protein: CASSLAGRNYGYTF. CDR3 nucleotide sequence: TGTGCCAGCAGCCTGGCAGGGCGGAACTATGGCTACACCTTC.

The CDR3 coding sequence is TGTGCCAGCAGCCAAGGGGGGGGCCGGGAGACCCAGTACTTC. The encoded protein is CASSQGGGRETQYF. The rearrangement joins TRBV4-2 to TRBJ2-5; D perhaps matches TRBD2 (7 bases). Trimming took 1 base from V and 5 from J, leaving 11 bases between them. Germline V CDR1 and CDR2: LGHNA, YNFKEQ. The CDR3 runs to 14 residues.

This clonotype was detected many times. V gene TRBV20-1 combines with J gene TRBJ1-1; 9 bases match TRBD1. Germline loops: CDR1 DFQATT, CDR2 SNEGSKA (reference sequence). CDR3 size: 12 residues. Unmatched junction bases numbered 6, after V lost 3 bases and J lost 10 bases. The CDR3 is CSASIRGQGAFF. CDR3 nucleotides: TGCAGTGCTAGTATCAGGGGACAGGGAGCTTTCTTT.

This clonotype has ten or more counts. It may be a read error: a sequence one base away is much more abundant. The chain has TRBV5-8 and TRBJ2-7, with D perhaps given as TRBD1 or TRBD2 (6 bases each). This CDR3 has 15 residues. Germline V gene lookup returns CDR1 SGHTS and CDR2 YDEGEE. With 0 bases removed from V and 7 bases from J, the gap between germline ends came to 17 bases. This CDR3 is CASSLGQPGAREQYF. The CDR3 DNA follows: TGTGCCAGCAGCTTGGGTCAACCGGGGGCGCGGGAGCAGTACTTC.

This chain links TRBV7-8 with TRBJ2-1; D may match TRBD1 or TRBD2 (5 bases each). Trimming cost V 7 bases and J 9 bases, with 19 bases left between them. The CDR3 has 14 amino acids. Germline CDR1 SGHVS, CDR2 FQNEAQ. Here the CDR3 reads CASTSGTSFFEQFF. CDR3 nucleotide sequence: TGTGCCAGCACTTCCGGGACCTCGTTTTTTGAGCAGTTCTTC.

The sample holds a few counts of this clonotype. Just one base apart from a much larger clone, this may be a read error. The rearrangement uses TRBV20-1 and TRBJ2-5; D not resolved. This CDR3 region has 11 residues. The germline V gene has CDR1 DFQATT and CDR2 SNEGSKA (reference sequence). The CDR3 here is CSTEYQEAQSF. CDR3 bases: TGCAGTACAGAGTACCAAGAGGCCCAGTCCTTC.

This clonotype showed up many times. The CDR3 loop reads CSVEGPGGSSEQFF. DNA for the CDR3: TGCAGCGTTGAAGGTCCGGGTGGCTCGAGTGAGCAGTTCTTC. The chain is built from TRBV29-1 and TRBJ2-1; D gene uncertain. The germline V and J ends were trimmed by 1 base and 9 bases, with 16 bases remaining between them. The CDR3 spans 14 residues. The V gene's germline CDR1 is SQVTM and CDR2 ANQGSEA.

This clonotype was detected many times. The CDR3 DNA is TGTGCCAGCGGGCCCAGGGAATTCCAGCCCCAGCATTTT. Encoded protein: CASGPREFQPQHF. The gene calls are TRBV12-3 or TRBV12-4 and TRBJ1-5, with D tentatively TRBD1 (5 bases). Trimming pared 8 bases from V and 7 bases from J, leaving 15 bases between. The CDR3 is made up of 13 amino acids.

Only a few counts were recorded for this clonotype. The chain combines TRBV7-2 with TRBJ1-5; a weak D match, TRBD1 (6 bases). Trimming stripped 1 base from V and 3 bases from J, with 10 bases between. The CDR3 runs 15 residues. Germline V gives CDR1 SGHTA, CDR2 FQGNSA. The CDR3 loop is CASSLVAGVNQPQHF. The CDR3 region has the DNA TGTGCCAGCAGCTTAGTGGCAGGGGTCAATCAGCCCCAGCATTTT.

The gene calls are TRBV20-1 and TRBJ2-1; 10 bases are shared with TRBD2. The CDR3 consists of 13 residues. J lost 5 bases, V lost 6 bases, and 4 bases had no gene match. CDR1 DFQATT and CDR2 SNEGSKA come from the germline V gene (reference sequence). As DNA, the CDR3 is TGCAGTGCGGAAGGACTAGCGGACAATGAGCAGTTCTTC. It yields the protein CSAEGLADNEQFF.

This clonotype was observed many times. The chain is built from TRBV28 and TRBJ1-5; the D gene is possibly TRBD1 (6 bases). The CDR3 covers 14 residues. Germline CDR1 reads MDHEN; CDR2 reads SYDVKM. V gave up 7 bases and J gave up 3 bases, with 13 bases separating them. The CDR3 coding sequence is TGTGCCAGCAATACGGGGGCGAACAATCAGCCCCAGCATTTT. Its translation: CASNTGANNQPQHF.

The V call is TRBV6-1, the J call TRBJ1-1; no definite D call. Trimming cost V 0 bases and J 11 bases, with 16 bases left between them. CDR1 and CDR2 from the germline V gene are MNHNS and SASEGT. There are 14 residues in the CDR3. This CDR3 is CASSEAAGRNYAFF. Here the CDR3 DNA reads TGTGCCAGCAGTGAAGCGGCAGGCCGGAATTATGCTTTCTTT.

This clonotype was counted many times. The chain is built from TRBV19 and TRBJ2-2; TRBD1 agrees at 7 bases. Germline trimming cut 3 bases from V and 0 bases from J; bases unmatched to any gene: 4. This CDR3 region has 16 residues. Germline values: CDR1 LNHDA, CDR2 SQIVND (reference sequence). Here the CDR3 reads CASSMPTGSNTGELFF. CDR3 bases: TGTGCCAGTAGTATGCCGACAGGGTCGAACACCGGGGAGCTGTTTTTT.

This clonotype was seen ten or more times. V gene TRBV9 combines with J gene TRBJ2-7, with D perhaps matching TRBD1 (6 bases). This CDR3 has 15 residues. The germline CDR1 and CDR2 sequences are SGDLS and YYNGEE. Trimming pared 0 bases from V and 4 bases from J, leaving 14 bases between. In DNA form, the CDR3 reads TGTGCCAGCAGCGTAGAAGGGACATCCTATTACGAGCAGTACTTC. Translating gives CASSVEGTSYYEQYF.

Worth noting for this clonotype: At one end, the junction sequence differs from germline, possibly due to a read error. The rearrangement joins TRBV7-7 to TRBJ2-1; 14 bases fit TRBD2. The CDR3 spans 15 residues. CDR1 and CDR2 (germline): SSHAT, FNYEAQ (reference sequence). The CDR3 reads CASSLGTSGSDEQFF. Written as DNA, the CDR3 is TGTGCTAGCAGCTTAGGGACTAGCGGGAGCGATGAGCAGTTCTTC. Full variable domain (rest looked up from reference TRBV7-7 and TRBJ2-1): GAGVSQSPRYKVTKRGQDVTLRCDPISSHATLYWYQQALGQGPEFLTYFNYEAQPDKSGLPSDRFSAERPEGSISTLTIQRTEQRDSAMYRCASSLGTSGSDEQFFGPGTRLTVL.

This clonotype was detected many times. The chain recombines TRBV7-8 with TRBJ2-3, with 12 bases lining up with TRBD2. V lost 5 bases, J lost 5 bases, and 8 bases stayed unmatched. The CDR3 extends over 16 amino acids. Germline values: CDR1 SGHVS, CDR2 FQNEAQ. The CDR3, as DNA: TGTGCCAGCAGCCCTAGACTAGCGGGAGTGATAGATACGCAGTATTTT. As protein: CASSPRLAGVIDTQYF. The complete variable domain, with remaining parts taken from reference TRBV7-8 and TRBJ2-3, reads GAGVSQSPRYKVAKRGQDVALRCDPISGHVSLFWYQQALGQGPEFLTYFQNEAQLDKSGLPSDRFFAERPEGSVSTLKIQRTQQEDSAVYLCASSPRLAGVIDTQYFGPGTRLTVL.

This clonotype was seen only once. The chain recombines TRBV20-1 with TRBJ2-3, with TRBD2 matching over 15 bases. The CDR3 runs to 16 residues. Germline lookup yields CDR1 DFQATT and CDR2 SNEGSKA (reference sequence). The V and J ends lost 6 bases and 5 bases, in that order; junction bases with no gene match: 9. As DNA, the CDR3 is TGCAGTGCGGAAGGACTAGCGGGAGGGGTGGGAGATACGCAGTATTTT. This gives the protein CSAEGLAGGVGDTQYF.

The table lists this clonotype with many counts. This chain joins TRBV10-1 and TRBJ2-3; D is tentatively TRBD1 or TRBD2 (6 bases each). The CDR3 runs to 15 residues. The V end lost 2 bases, the J end lost 2 bases, and 11 bases lay between the germline ends. Germline CDR1 and CDR2: WNHNN and SYGVQD (reference sequence). The CDR3 DNA sequence: TGCGCCAGCAGTGAGGTCCGGGGGCCCACAGATACGCAGTATTTT. Encoded protein: CASSEVRGPTDTQYF.

Details on this clonotype: The conserved closing phenylalanine or tryptophan is absent in this CDR3, likely reflecting a read error. It is unclear where the CDR3 begins or ends on the DNA, so no DNA is shown, and the CDR3 is as TCRdb lists it. The genes are TRBV6-4 and TRBJ2-1; TRBD1 is the table's D call, not checked against the DNA. Per the germline V gene, CDR1 is MRHNA and CDR2 is SNTAGT. Inclusive of both ends, the CDR3 amounts to 9 amino acids. CDR3 residues: CASTRRLNT.

This clonotype was picked up many times. This may be a read error, as it is one base from a much larger clone. This chain uses TRBV7-8 with TRBJ1-2; a weak D match, TRBD1 (6 bases). The CDR3 is 15 residues long. CDR1 and CDR2 from the germline V gene are SGHVS and FQNEAQ. The chain's CDR3 is CASSLAPGAGYGYPF. In nucleotides, the CDR3 is TGTGCCAGCAGCTTAGCCCCAGGGGCGGGCTATGGCTACCCCTTC.

V and J are TRBV7-9 and TRBJ1-5; 7 bases are a match to TRBD1. This CDR3 has 16 amino acids. Germline assignment: CDR1 SEHNR and CDR2 FQNEAQ (reference sequence). Trimming at V came to 4 bases and at J to 5 bases, leaving 11 bases not matched to a gene. The CDR3: CASSSDAQGIDQPQHF. The CDR3 DNA reads TGTGCCAGCAGCTCGGATGCACAGGGGATCGATCAGCCCCAGCATTTT.

This clonotype occurred many times. The chain carries TRBV6-1 and TRBJ2-5, with 9 bases matching TRBD1. This CDR3 comprises 14 residues. CDR1 is MNHNS, CDR2 SASEGT, per germline. Trimming removed 8 bases from V and 5 bases from J; junction bases left unmatched: 9. The CDR3 DNA reads as TGTGCCAGCCACAGGGGGCCCCCGGGGGAGACCCAGTACTTC. This sequence encodes CASHRGPPGETQYF.

This clonotype was counted ten times or more. The junction does not match germline at one end; this may be a read error. CDR3 sequence (DNA): TGCGCCAGCAGCTTACTAGCGTCGTCCTACGGGCAGTACTTC. Its protein product is CASSLLASSYGQYF. This chain uses TRBV5-1 with TRBJ2-7, with 7 positions matching TRBD2. Germline CDR1 reads SGHRS; CDR2 reads YFSETQ. The CDR3 is 14 residues long.

This clonotype was counted many times. V usage is TRBV20-1 and J usage is TRBJ2-4; D gene ambiguous. This CDR3 has 13 amino acids. Germline CDR1 reads DFQATT; CDR2 reads SNEGSKA (reference sequence). V shed 5 bases and J shed 0 bases, with 8 bases lying between them. DNA for the CDR3: TGCAGTGCTCGTTACAGAGCCAAAAACATTCAGTACTTC. This encodes CSARYRAKNIQYF.

This clonotype occurred many times. This chain links TRBV25-1 with TRBJ2-7, with 8 positions matching TRBD2. This CDR3 region has 13 residues. With 1 base clipped from V and 6 bases from J, the junction kept 2 bases outside the gene matches. Germline CDR1 reads MGHDK; CDR2 reads SYGVNS. Here the CDR3 reads CASSEWGLGEQYF. The DNA for the CDR3 is TGTGCCAGCAGTGAATGGGGACTAGGCGAGCAGTACTTC.

The chain links TRBV15 to TRBJ2-5; D remains ambiguous. Between the trimmed V and J ends, which lost 0 bases and 1 base, there was a span of 12 bases. The CDR3 is 16 residues long. Germline-derived CDR1 and CDR2 are LNHNV and YYDKDF (reference sequence). In DNA, the CDR3 is TGTGCCACCAGCAGAGATAGGGAATGGGTCCAAGAGACCCAGTACTTC. Translating it yields CATSRDREWVQETQYF.

The chain uses TRBV20-1 and TRBJ1-6, with 9 bases aligning to TRBD1. V lost 2 bases to trimming and J lost 9 bases; unmatched junction nucleotides: 14. Germline loops: CDR1 DFQATT, CDR2 SNEGSKA (reference sequence). The CDR3 contains 17 residues. The CDR3 DNA sequence: TGCAGTGCTAGACCCGGGACAGGGTTCATCTTAGGTTCACCCCTCCACTTT. Its translation: CSARPGTGFILGSPLHF.

There are many counts of this clonotype. It may be a read error: a sequence one base away is much more abundant. The chain recombines TRBV3-1 with TRBJ2-1; 9 positions match TRBD2. The CDR3 extends over 15 amino acids. CDR1 LGHDT and CDR2 YNNKEL come from the germline V gene (reference sequence). The CDR3 DNA reads as TGTGCCAGCAGCCAGACAACTAGCGGGTACAATGGGCAGTTCTTC. This encodes CASSQTTSGYNGQFF.